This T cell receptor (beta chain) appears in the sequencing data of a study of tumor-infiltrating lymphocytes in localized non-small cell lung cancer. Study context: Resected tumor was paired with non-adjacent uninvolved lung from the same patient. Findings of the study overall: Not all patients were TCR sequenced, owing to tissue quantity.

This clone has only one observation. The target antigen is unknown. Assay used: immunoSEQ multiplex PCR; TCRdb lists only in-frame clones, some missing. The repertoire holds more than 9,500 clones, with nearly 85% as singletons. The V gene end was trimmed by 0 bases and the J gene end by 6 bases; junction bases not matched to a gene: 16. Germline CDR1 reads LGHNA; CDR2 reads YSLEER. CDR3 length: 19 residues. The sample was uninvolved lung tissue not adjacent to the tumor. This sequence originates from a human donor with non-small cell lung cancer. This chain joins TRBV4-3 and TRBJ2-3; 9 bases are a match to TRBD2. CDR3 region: CASSQDTWSSGVNLDTQYF. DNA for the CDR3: TGCGCCAGCAGCCAAGATACGTGGTCTAGCGGGGTCAATCTGGATACGCAGTATTTT.